This T cell receptor beta chain was recovered during a study of cytomegalovirus exposure and HLA in healthy donors. Deletions cut 4 bases from V and 8 bases from J, with 19 bases between. CDR1 is SGHRS, CDR2 YFSETQ, per germline. This CDR3 is 15 amino acids long. Repertoires were generated with immunoSEQ multiplex PCR, while TCRdb's copy carries only in-frame clones and drops some. Of 150,000 to 200,000 clones in the sample, 88% are singletons; the top ten hold around 3%. Specimen: PBMCs. The TCR was taken from a man aged 18 to 29 in good health and CMV-seronegative. The rearrangement links TRBV5-1 to TRBJ2-1; weak D call: TRBD1 (7 bases). Here the CDR3 DNA reads TGCGCCAGCAGCCCCTACAGGGGAGGTCGCGATGAGCAGTTCTTC. Translating it yields CASSPYRGGRDEQFF.